Listed here are 18 T cell receptor beta chains from one sample, sequenced in a study of graft-versus-host responses after intestinal transplantation. Generated by immunoSEQ multiplex PCR, the TCRdb table keeps only in-frame clones and is missing some. The sample has over 9,500 clones, 85% to 95% seen once. The sequences come from PBMCs, collected 8 days after intestinal transplant. These receptors were obtained from a human patient who received an intestinal transplant, so some T cells may come from the graft donor.

The chain links TRBV7-9 to TRBJ1-3, with 7 bases fitting TRBD1. The CDR3 extends over 18 amino acids. V shed 4 bases, J shed 0 bases, and the junction held 12 bases outside the gene matches. Germline V CDR1 and CDR2: SEHNR, FQNEAQ (reference sequence). The CDR3 bases are TGTGCCAGCAGCTCCGGGGCCTGGGACAGAATCTCTGGAAACACCATATATTTT. Amino acids: CASSSGAWDRISGNTIYF.

This clone appeared a few times. This rearrangement joins TRBV13 to TRBJ2-2, with 8 positions matching TRBD2. V was pared by 3 bases and J by 7 bases, with 4 bases of the junction left unmatched. The CDR3 totals 14 residues. CDR1 and CDR2 (germline): PRHDT, FYEKMQ (reference sequence). CDR3 sequence (DNA): TGTGCCAGCAGCTTCCTCCGGGGGGGCGGGGAGCTGTTTTTT. This encodes CASSFLRGGGELFF.

DNA of the CDR3: TGTGCCAGCAGCTCGGAGGACAGGCCGGTCTCCTACGAGCAGTACTTC. It is translated as CASSSEDRPVSYEQYF. The rearrangement joins TRBV7-6 to TRBJ2-7; 7 bases map to TRBD1. This CDR3 contains 16 residues. The trim removed 4 bases at V and 0 bases at J, leaving 9 bases unmatched. CDR1 and CDR2 (germline): SGHVS, FNYEAQ.

J is TRBJ2-1 and V is TRBV19; D is uncertain. The CDR3 is made up of 13 amino acids. Trimming pared 1 base from V and 7 bases from J, leaving 8 bases between. Germline CDR1 reads LNHDA; CDR2 reads SQIVND (reference sequence). The CDR3 nucleotides are TGTGCCAGTAGTATAGCGGTCTATAATGAGCAGTTCTTC. Its translation: CASSIAVYNEQFF.

The table lists this clone with a few counts. The chain joins TRBV27 to TRBJ2-3; possibly TRBD1 or TRBD2 for D (7 bases each). CDR3 length: 14 amino acids. Germline CDR1 MNHEY, CDR2 SMNVEV (reference sequence). The DNA for the CDR3 is TGTGCTCAGGGGGGGCTGCTTATCACAGATACGCAGTATTTT. This gives the protein CAQGGLLITDTQYF.

Written as DNA, the CDR3 is TGTGCCAGCAGTTTAGGGGAGACCCAGTACTTC. Its protein product is CASSLGETQYF. This rearrangement joins TRBV27 to TRBJ2-5; D is undetermined. This CDR3 region has 11 residues. CDR1 and CDR2 (germline): MNHEY, SMNVEV (reference sequence). The V end was cut by 2 bases, the J end by 5 bases, with 3 bases between.

This sequence joins TRBV28 and TRBJ2-7, with no clear D. V lost 6 bases and J 6 bases, leaving 18 bases between the germline ends. There are 14 residues in the CDR3. The V gene's germline CDR1 is MDHEN and CDR2 SYDVKM. The CDR3 loop is CASSLPRGSAEQYF. In nucleotides, the CDR3 is TGTGCCAGCAGCCTCCCCAGAGGCTCGGCCGAGCAGTACTTC.

The rearrangement links TRBV4-1 to TRBJ2-1; the D is unclear. This CDR3 is 17 amino acids long. V was shortened by 1 base and J by 5 bases, with 18 bases between the two germline ends. CDR1 and CDR2 (germline): MGHRA, YSYEKL. As DNA, the CDR3 is TGCGCCAGCAGCCAAGGAATGAGTTCTTGGTCCGACAATGAGCAGTTCTTC. This translates into CASSQGMSSWSDNEQFF.

The chain carries TRBV25-1 and TRBJ2-7; TRBD1 might be the D (5 bases). Trimming took 1 base from V and 3 from J, leaving 10 bases between them. The CDR3 contains 14 residues. CDR1 is MGHDK and CDR2 is SYGVNS in the germline V gene. CDR3 coding DNA: TGTGCCAGCAGTGAATCCGACAGCTTCTACGAGCAGTACTTC. Residues: CASSESDSFYEQYF.

The chain uses TRBV19 and TRBJ1-4, with 8 bases fitting TRBD1. The germline V gene encodes CDR1 LNHDA and CDR2 SQIVND (reference sequence). The V segment lost 5 bases and the J segment 7 bases; nucleotides outside the gene matches: 9. The CDR3 loop spans 15 amino acids. CDR3 in DNA: TGTGCCAGTAGTCCCCGACAGGGGCTGGTTGAAAAACTGTTTTTT. Residues: CASSPRQGLVEKLFF.

As to this clone: At one of its ends the junction is not consistent with the germline gene, which may arise from a read error. The chain is built from TRBV7-9 and TRBJ2-2; the match to TRBD2 covers 11 bases. The CDR3 runs 16 residues. Per the germline V gene, CDR1 is SEHNR and CDR2 is FQNEAQ (reference sequence). CDR3 DNA sequence: TGTGCCAGCAGCATAGCGGGAGGGCCTAGTACCGGGGAGCTGTTTTTT. Its translation: CASSIAGGPSTGELFF.

V and J are TRBV19 and TRBJ2-1, with TRBD1 matching over 9 bases. The CDR3 extends over 15 amino acids. Losses at the gene ends were 6 bases for V and 7 bases for J; bases not matched to a gene: 10. The germline CDR1 and CDR2 sequences are LNHDA and SQIVND (reference sequence). In nucleotides, the CDR3 is TGTGCCAGTAGCAACAGGGGGCGAATGAGGAATGAGCAGTTCTTC. Residues: CASSNRGRMRNEQFF. The full variable domain, in which reference TRBV19 and TRBJ2-1 provide the parts outside the CDR3, is DGGITQSPKYLFRKEGQNVTLSCEQNLNHDAMYWYRQDPGQGLRLIYYSQIVNDFQKGDIAEGYSVSREKKESFPLTVTSAQKNPTAFYLCASSNRGRMRNEQFFGPGTRLTVL.

With respect to this clone: Other DNA sequences within the sample encode an identical CDR3. The rearrangement links TRBV7-2 to TRBJ2-7, with 13 bases fitting TRBD2. From germline, CDR1 is SGHTA and CDR2 FQGNSA. The ends lost 5 bases at V and 2 bases at J; junction bases unmatched: 3. The CDR3 extends over 15 amino acids. In DNA, the CDR3 is TGTGCCAGCAGCCGGGGACTAGCGGGGCCCTACGAGCAGTACTTC. This translates into CASSRGLAGPYEQYF. The full variable domain, completed using reference TRBV7-2 and TRBJ2-7, is GAGVSQSPSNKVTEKGKDVELRCDPISGHTALYWYRQSLGQGLEFLIYFQGNSAPDKSGLPSDRFSAERTGGSVSTLTIQRTQQEDSAVYLCASSRGLAGPYEQYFGPGTRLTVT.

This chain links TRBV19 with TRBJ2-7, with 8 bases that match TRBD1. In germline, CDR1 is LNHDA, CDR2 SQIVND (reference sequence). The CDR3 has 14 amino acids. J lost 2 bases, V lost 5 bases, and 5 bases had no gene match. The CDR3 loop is CASSFHRGAYEQYF. Written as DNA, the CDR3 is TGTGCCAGTAGTTTCCACAGGGGGGCCTACGAGCAGTACTTC. Drawing the rest from reference TRBV19 and TRBJ2-7, the complete variable domain is DGGITQSPKYLFRKEGQNVTLSCEQNLNHDAMYWYRQDPGQGLRLIYYSQIVNDFQKGDIAEGYSVSREKKESFPLTVTSAQKNPTAFYLCASSFHRGAYEQYFGPGTRLTVT.

V is TRBV7-9 and J is TRBJ2-5; 9 bases are shared with TRBD2. The end of the DNA aligns better with TRBJ2-7, so the J call may be wrong. This CDR3 contains 15 residues. Germline V gene lookup returns CDR1 SEHNR and CDR2 FQNEAQ (reference sequence). Written as DNA, the CDR3 is TGTGCCAGCAGCTTACAGACTAGCGGATACTACGAGCAGTACTTC. It translates to CASSLQTSGYYEQYF.

The chain links TRBV6-4 to TRBJ2-4; 14 bases line up with TRBD2. The trim removed 8 bases at V and 0 bases at J, leaving 6 bases unmatched. This CDR3 is 17 amino acids long. Germline-derived CDR1 and CDR2 are MRHNA and SNTAGT. The CDR3 DNA is TGTGCCAGCCTGACTAGCGGGGGGGCCGGAGCCAAAAACATTCAGTACTTC. Translation gives CASLTSGGAGAKNIQYF.

The chain employs TRBV27 and TRBJ2-5, with D unresolved. The V gene's germline CDR1 is MNHEY and CDR2 SMNVEV (reference sequence). Trimming left V 7 bases short and J 1 base short, with 7 bases between. CDR3 length: 12 amino acids. The CDR3 sequence is CASTDFQETQYF. The CDR3 nucleotides are TGTGCCAGCACTGATTTCCAAGAGACCCAGTACTTC.

As concerns this clone: Sequence at one end of the junction differs from germline and may be a read error. This chain uses TRBV30 with TRBJ1-4; 8 nucleotides match TRBD1. Germline V CDR1 and CDR2: GTSNPN, SVGIG (reference sequence). CDR3 length equals 14 residues. The CDR3 DNA follows: TGTGCCTGGAGGATCAGACAGGGGACGGGAAAAACTGTTTTT. It specifies CAWRIRQGTGKTVF.